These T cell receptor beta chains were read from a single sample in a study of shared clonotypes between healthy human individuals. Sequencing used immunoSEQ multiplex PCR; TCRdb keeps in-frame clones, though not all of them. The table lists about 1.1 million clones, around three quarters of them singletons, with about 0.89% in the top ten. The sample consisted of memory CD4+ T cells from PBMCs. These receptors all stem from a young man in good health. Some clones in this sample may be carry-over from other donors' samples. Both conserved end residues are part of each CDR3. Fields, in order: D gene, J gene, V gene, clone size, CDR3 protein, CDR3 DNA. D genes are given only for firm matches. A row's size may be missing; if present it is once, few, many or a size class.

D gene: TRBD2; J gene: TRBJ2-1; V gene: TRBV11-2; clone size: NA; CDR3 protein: CASGRTSLNEQFF; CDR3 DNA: TGTGCCAGCGGGCGGACTAGCTTAAATGAGCAGTTCTTC
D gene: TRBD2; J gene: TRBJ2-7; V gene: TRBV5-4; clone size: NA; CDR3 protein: CASSFTSGEAGEQYF; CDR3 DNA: TGTGCCAGCAGCTTCACTAGCGGGGAGGCTGGGGAGCAGTACTTC
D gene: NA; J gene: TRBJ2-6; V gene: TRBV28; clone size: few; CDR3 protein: CASSSGHTSGANVLTF; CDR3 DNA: TGTGCCAGCAGTTCGGGACATACCTCTGGGGCCAACGTCCTGACTTTC
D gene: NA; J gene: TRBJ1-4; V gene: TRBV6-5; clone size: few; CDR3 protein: CASARTDSNEKLFF; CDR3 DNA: TGTGCCAGCGCGAGGACGGACTCTAATGAAAAACTGTTTTTT
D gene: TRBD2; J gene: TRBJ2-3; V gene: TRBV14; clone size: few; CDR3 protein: CASSHTFFLAGGPTGTDTQYF; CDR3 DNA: TGTGCCAGCAGCCATACCTTTTTTTTGGCGGGAGGGCCGACTGGCACAGATACGCAGTATTTT
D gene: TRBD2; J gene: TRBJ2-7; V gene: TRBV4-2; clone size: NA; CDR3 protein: CASSRLTSGSSEQYF; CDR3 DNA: TGTGCCAGCAGCCGTTTAACTAGCGGGAGTAGCGAGCAGTACTTC
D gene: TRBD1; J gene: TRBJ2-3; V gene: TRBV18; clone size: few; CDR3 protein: CASSPPLMDRGLADTQYF; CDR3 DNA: TGTGCCAGCTCACCGCCTTTGATGGACAGGGGGCTAGCGGATACGCAGTATTTT
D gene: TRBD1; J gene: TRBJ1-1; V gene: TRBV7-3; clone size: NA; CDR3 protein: CASSLRQGEQAFF; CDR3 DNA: TGTGCCAGCAGCCTCCGACAGGGGGAACAAGCTTTCTTT
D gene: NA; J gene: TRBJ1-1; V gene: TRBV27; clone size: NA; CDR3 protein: CASVSRGRSTEAFF; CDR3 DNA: TGTGCCAGCGTATCGAGGGGGAGGAGCACTGAAGCTTTCTTT
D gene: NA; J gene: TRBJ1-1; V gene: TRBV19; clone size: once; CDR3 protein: CASIKPGTAIGMAFF; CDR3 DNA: TGTGCTTCCATAAAACCCGGGACCGCCATCGGAATGGCTTTCTTT
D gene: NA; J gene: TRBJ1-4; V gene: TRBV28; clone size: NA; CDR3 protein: CASTTVGVDEKLFF; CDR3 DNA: TGTGCCAGCACCACAGTGGGGGTGGATGAAAAACTGTTTTTT
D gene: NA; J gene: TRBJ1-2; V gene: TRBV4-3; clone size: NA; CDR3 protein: CASSQRRQAEYGYTF; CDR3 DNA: TGCGCCAGCAGCCAACGTAGACAGGCAGAATATGGCTACACCTTC
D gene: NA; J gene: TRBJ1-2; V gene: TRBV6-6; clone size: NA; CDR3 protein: CASTQDSYYGYTF; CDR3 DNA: TGTGCCAGCACCCAAGACAGTTACTATGGCTACACCTTC
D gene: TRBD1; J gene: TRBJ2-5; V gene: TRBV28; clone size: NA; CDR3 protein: CASSLGYRDRETQYF; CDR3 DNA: TGTGCCAGCAGTTTAGGGTACCGGGACAGAGAGACCCAGTACTTC
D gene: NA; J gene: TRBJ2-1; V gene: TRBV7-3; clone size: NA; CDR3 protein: CASSLTNRNEQFF; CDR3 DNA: TGTGCCAGCAGCTTAACGAACCGGAATGAGCAGTTCTTC
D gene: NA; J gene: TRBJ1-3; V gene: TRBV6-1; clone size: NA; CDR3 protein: CASFTPGNTIYF; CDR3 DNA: TGTGCCAGCTTTACCCCTGGAAACACCATATATTTT
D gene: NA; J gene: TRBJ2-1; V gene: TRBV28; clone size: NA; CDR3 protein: CASSLFTNLPNEQFF; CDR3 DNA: TGTGCCAGCAGTTTATTCACAAACCTTCCCAATGAGCAGTTCTTC
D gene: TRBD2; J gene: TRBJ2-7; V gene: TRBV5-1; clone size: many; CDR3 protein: CASSFRAGGYEQYF; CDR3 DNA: TGCGCCAGCAGCTTTCGAGCGGGAGGGTACGAGCAGTACTTC
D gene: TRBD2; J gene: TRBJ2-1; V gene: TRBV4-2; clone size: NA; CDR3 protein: CASSPSGSSYNEQFF; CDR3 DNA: TGTGCCAGCAGCCCCAGCGGGAGCTCCTACAATGAGCAGTTCTTC
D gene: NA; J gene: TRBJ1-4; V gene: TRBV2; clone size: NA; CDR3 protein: CASSAFNRATNEKLFF; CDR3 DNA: TGTGCCAGCAGTGCCTTTAACAGAGCAACTAATGAAAAACTGTTTTTT
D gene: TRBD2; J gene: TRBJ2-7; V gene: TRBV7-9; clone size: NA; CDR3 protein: CASSLAGTSGKNYEQYF; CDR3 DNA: TGTGCCAGCAGCTTAGCCGGGACTAGCGGAAAAAACTACGAGCAGTACTTC
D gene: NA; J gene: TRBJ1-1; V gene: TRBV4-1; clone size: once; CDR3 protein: CASSQDRLWNTEAFF; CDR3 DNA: TGCGCCAGCAGCCAAGATAGGCTGTGGAACACTGAAGCTTTCTTT
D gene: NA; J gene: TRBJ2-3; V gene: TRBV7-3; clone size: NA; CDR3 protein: CASSLNRAGTDTQYF; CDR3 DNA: TGTGCCAGCAGCTTAAACAGGGCAGGTACAGATACGCAGTATTTT
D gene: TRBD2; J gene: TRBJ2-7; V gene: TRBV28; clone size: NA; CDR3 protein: CASSLIAGAYEQYF; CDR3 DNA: TGTGCCAGCAGTTTAATCGCGGGAGCCTACGAGCAGTACTTC
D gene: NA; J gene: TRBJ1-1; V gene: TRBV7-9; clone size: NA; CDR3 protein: CASSLISGEAFF; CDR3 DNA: TGTGCCAGCAGCTTAATATCCGGTGAAGCTTTCTTT
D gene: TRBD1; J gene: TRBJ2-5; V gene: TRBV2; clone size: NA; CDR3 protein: CASGQGAVGLETQYF; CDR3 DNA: TGTGCCAGCGGACAGGGGGCGGTAGGTCTTGAGACCCAGTACTTC
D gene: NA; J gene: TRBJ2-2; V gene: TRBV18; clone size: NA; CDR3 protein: CASSPNTGELFF; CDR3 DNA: TGTGCCAGCTCACCTAACACCGGGGAGCTGTTTTTT
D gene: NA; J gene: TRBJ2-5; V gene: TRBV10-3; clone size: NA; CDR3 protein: CAISYAGGVQETQYF; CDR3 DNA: TGTGCCATCAGCTACGCAGGAGGGGTCCAAGAGACCCAGTACTTC
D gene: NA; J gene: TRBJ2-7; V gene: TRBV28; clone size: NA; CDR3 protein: CASSSPAATYEQYF; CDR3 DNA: TGTGCCAGCAGTAGTCCGGCAGCAACCTACGAGCAGTACTTC
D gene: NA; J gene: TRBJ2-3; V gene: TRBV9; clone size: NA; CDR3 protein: CASSVEASGTDTQYF; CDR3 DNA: TGTGCCAGCAGCGTAGAGGCTAGCGGCACAGATACGCAGTATTTT
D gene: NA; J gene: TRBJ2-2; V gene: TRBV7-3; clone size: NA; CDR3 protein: CASSFGGSTNTGELFF; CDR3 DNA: TGTGCCAGCAGCTTTGGCGGGTCCACGAACACCGGGGAGCTGTTTTTT
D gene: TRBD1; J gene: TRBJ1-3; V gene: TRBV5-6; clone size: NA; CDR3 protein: CASSDGQAAENTIYF; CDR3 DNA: TGTGCCAGCAGCGATGGACAGGCTGCAGAAAACACCATATATTTT
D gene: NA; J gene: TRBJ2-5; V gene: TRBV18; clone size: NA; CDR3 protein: CASSPGTPKETQYF; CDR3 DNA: TGTGCCAGCTCACCCGGGACGCCAAAAGAGACCCAGTACTTC
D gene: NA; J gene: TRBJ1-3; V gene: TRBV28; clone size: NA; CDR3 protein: CASSWGPGRPGNTIYF; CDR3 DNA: TGTGCCAGCAGTTGGGGACCGGGCCGGCCTGGAAACACCATATATTTT
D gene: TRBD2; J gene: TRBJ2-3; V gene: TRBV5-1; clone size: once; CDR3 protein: CASSFRIAGGGTDTQYF; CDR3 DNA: TGCGCCAGCAGCTTTAGAATAGCGGGAGGTGGGACAGATACGCAGTATTTT
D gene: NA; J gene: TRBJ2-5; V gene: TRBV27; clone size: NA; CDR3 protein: CASSLPGAGETQYF; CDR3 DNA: TGTGCCAGCAGTTTGCCGGGGGCTGGAGAGACCCAGTACTTC
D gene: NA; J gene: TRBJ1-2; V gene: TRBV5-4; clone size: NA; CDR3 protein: CASSIKFGYTF; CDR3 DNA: TGTGCCAGCAGCATCAAGTTTGGCTACACCTTC
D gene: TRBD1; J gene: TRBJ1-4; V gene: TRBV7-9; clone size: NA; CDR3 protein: CASSLTGTEGKLFF; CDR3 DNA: TGTGCCAGCAGCTTAACCGGGACAGAGGGAAAACTGTTTTTT
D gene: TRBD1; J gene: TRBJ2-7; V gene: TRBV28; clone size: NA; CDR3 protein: CASSKQGTSYEQYF; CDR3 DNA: TGTGCCAGCAGTAAACAGGGGACCTCCTACGAGCAGTACTTC
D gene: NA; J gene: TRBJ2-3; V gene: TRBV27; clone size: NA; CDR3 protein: CASSLAAVRAQYF; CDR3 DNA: TGTGCCAGCAGTTTGGCGGCTGTCAGAGCGCAGTATTTT
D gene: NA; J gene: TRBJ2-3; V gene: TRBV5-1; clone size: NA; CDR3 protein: CASSLAPSGDTQYF; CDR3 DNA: TGCGCCAGCAGCTTGGCTCCATCCGGGGATACGCAGTATTTT